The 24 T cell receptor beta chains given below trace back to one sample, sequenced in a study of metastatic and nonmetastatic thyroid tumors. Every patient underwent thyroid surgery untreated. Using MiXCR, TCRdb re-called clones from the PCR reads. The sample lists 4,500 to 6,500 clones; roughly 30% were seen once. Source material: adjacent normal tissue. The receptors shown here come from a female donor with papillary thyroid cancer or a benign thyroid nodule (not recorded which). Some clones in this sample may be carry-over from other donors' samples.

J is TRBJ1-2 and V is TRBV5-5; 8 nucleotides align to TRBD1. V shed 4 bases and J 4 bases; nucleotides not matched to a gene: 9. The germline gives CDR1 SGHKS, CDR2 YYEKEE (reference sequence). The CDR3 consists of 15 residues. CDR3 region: CASSGGTGGTYGYTF. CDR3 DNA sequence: TGTGCCAGCAGCGGTGGGACAGGTGGAACCTATGGCTACACCTTC.

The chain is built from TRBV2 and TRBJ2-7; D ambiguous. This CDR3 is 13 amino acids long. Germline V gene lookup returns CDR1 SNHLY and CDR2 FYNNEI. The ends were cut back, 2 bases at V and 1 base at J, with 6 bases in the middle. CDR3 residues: CASSETASYEQYF. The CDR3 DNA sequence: TGTGCCAGCAGTGAAACGGCTTCCTACGAGCAGTACTTC.

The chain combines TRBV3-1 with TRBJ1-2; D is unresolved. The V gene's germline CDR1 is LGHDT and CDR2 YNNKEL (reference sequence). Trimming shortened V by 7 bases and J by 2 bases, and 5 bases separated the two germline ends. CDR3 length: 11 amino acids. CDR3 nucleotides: TGTGCCAGCAAAGGGAACTATGGCTACACCTTC. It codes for CASKGNYGYTF.

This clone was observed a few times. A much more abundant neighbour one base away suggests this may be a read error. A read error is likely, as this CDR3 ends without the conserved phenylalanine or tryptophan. The CDR3 here is CASRGAGANVLTL. The CDR3, as DNA: TGTGCCAGCAGGGGGGCTGGGGCCAACGTCCTGACTTTA. V usage is TRBV6-1 and J usage is TRBJ2-6, with D perhaps being TRBD1 or TRBD2 (5 bases each). The V gene lost 6 bases and the J gene lost 2 bases, with 5 bases spanning the gap. Germline V lookup: CDR1 MNHNS, CDR2 SASEGT. This CDR3 has 13 residues.

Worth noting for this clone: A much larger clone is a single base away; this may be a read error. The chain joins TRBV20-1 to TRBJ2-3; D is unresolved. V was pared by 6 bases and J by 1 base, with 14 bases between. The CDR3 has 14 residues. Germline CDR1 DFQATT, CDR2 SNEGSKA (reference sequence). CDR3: CSAVSPSGTDTQYF. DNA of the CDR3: TGCAGTGCCGTGTCTCCCTCCGGCACAGATACGCAGTATTTT.

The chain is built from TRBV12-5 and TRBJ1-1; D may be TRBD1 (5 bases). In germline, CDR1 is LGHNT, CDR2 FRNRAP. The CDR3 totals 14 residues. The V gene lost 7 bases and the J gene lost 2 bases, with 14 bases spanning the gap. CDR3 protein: CASALDSLNTEAFF. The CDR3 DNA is TGTGCTAGTGCCTTAGACAGCCTAAACACTGAAGCTTTCTTT.

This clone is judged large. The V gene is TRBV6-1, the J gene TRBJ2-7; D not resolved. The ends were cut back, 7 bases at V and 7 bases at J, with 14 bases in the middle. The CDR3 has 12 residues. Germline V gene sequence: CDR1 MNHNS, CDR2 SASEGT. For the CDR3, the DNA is TGTGCCAGCACCGAAGGCGGTTTTGAGCAGTACTTC. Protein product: CASTEGGFEQYF.

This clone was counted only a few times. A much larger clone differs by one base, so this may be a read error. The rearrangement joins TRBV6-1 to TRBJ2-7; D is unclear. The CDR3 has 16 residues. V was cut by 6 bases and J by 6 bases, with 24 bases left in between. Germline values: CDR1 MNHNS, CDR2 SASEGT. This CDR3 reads CASRSEHTTTYCEQYF. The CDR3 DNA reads TGTGCCAGCAGGTCAGAACATACCACCACTTACTGCGAGCAGTACTTC.

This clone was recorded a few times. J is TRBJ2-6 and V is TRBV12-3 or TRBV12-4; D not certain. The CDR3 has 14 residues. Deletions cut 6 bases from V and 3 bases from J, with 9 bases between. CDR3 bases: TGTGCCAGCAGCCGGAGTGGTGGGGCCAACGTCCTGACTTTC. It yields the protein CASSRSGGANVLTF.

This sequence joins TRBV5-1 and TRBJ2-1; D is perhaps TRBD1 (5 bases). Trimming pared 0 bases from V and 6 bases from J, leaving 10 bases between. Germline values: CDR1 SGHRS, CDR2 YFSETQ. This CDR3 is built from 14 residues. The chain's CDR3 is CASSLDRFSNEQFF. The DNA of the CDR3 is TGCGCCAGCAGCTTGGACAGGTTTTCCAATGAGCAGTTCTTC.

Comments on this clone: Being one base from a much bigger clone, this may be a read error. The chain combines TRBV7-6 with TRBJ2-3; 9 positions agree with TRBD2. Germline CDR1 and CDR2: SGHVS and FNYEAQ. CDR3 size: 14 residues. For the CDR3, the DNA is TGTGTCAGCAGCTTGGGACTAGCCCCAGATACGCAGTATTTT. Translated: CVSSLGLAPDTQYF.

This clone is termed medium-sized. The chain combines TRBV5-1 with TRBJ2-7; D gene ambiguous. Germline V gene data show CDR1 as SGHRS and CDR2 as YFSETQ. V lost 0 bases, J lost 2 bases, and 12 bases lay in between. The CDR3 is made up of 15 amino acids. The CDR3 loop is CASSLGLGGTYEQYF. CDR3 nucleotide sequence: TGCGCCAGCAGCTTGGGCTTGGGCGGTACCTACGAGCAGTACTTC.

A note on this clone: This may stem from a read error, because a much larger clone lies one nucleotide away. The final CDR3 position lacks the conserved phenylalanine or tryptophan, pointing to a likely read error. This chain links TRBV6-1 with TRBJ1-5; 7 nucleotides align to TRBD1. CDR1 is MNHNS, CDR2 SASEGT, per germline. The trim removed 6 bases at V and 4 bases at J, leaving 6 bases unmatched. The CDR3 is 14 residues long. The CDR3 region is CASRSETGNQPQHL. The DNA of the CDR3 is TGTGCCAGCAGATCAGAGACAGGGAATCAGCCCCAGCATCTT.

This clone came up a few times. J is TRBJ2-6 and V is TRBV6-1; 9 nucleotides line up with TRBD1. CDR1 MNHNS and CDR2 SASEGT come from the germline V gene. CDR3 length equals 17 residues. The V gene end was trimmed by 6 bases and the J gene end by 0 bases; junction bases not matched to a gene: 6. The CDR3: CASRLGQGSSGANVLTF. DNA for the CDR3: TGTGCCAGCAGACTCGGACAGGGGAGCTCTGGGGCCAACGTCCTGACTTTC.

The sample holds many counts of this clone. CDR3 coding DNA: TGTGCCAGCAGTTTATCACTTCAAGAGACCCAGTACTTC. Amino acid sequence: CASSLSLQETQYF. The V call is TRBV27, the J call TRBJ2-5, with unresolved D. The germline V gene encodes CDR1 MNHEY and CDR2 SMNVEV (reference sequence). V lost 0 bases and J lost 2, with 4 bases in between. The CDR3 is made up of 13 amino acids.

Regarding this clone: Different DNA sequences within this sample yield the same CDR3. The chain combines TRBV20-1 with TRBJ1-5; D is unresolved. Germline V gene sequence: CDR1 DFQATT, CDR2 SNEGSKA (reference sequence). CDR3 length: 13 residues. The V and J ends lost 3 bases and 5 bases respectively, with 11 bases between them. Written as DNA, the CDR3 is TGCAGTGCTAGCGCAGGCACCCATCAGCCCCAGCATTTT. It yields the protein CSASAGTHQPQHF.

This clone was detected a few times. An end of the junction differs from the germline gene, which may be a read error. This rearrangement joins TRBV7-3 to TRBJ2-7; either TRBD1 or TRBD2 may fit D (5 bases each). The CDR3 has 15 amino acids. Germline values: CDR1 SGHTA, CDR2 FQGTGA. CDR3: CASSLGQGGTGELYF. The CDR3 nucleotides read TGTGCCAGCAGCTTAGGCCAGGGTGGGACCGGGGAGCTGTACTTC.

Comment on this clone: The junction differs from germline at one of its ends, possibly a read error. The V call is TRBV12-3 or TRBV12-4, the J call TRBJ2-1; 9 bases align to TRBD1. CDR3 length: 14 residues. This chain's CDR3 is CTSNPGTGSCENFF. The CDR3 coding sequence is TGTACCAGCAACCCCGGGACAGGGTCGTGTGAGAACTTCTTC.

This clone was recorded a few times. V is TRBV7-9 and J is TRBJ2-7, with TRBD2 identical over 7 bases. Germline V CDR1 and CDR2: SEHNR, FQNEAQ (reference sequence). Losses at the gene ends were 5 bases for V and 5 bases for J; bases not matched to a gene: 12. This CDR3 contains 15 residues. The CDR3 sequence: CASSGRTSSFDEQYF. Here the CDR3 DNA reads TGTGCCAGCAGCGGTCGGACTAGTTCGTTCGACGAGCAGTACTTC. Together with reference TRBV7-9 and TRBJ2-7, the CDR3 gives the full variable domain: DTGVSQNPRHKITKRGQNVTFRCDPISEHNRLYWYRQTLGQGPEFLTYFQNEAQLEKSRLLSDRFSAERPKGSFSTLEIQRTEQGDSAMYLCASSGRTSSFDEQYFGPGTRLTVT.

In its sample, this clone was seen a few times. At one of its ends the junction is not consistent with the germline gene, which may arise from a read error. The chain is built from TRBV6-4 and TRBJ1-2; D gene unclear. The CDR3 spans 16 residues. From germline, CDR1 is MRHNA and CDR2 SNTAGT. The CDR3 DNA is TGTGCCAGCAGTTACTCACCGACATGGGCTAACTATGGCTACACCTTC. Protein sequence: CASSYSPTWANYGYTF.

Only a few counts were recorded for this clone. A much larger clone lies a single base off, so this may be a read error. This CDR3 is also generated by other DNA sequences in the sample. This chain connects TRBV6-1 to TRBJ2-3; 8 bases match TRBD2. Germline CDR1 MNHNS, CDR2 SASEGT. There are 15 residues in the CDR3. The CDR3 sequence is CASSEAAGGTDTQYF. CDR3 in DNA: TGTGCCAGCAGTGAAGCTGCGGGGGGCACAGATACTCAGTATTTT.

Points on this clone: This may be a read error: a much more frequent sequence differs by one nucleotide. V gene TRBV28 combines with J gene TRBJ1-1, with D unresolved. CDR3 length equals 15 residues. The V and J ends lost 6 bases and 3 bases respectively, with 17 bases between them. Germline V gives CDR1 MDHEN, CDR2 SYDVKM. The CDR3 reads CASSLPAFLDTEAFF. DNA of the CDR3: TGTGCCAGCAGCCTTCCAGCGTTTTTGGACACTGAAGCTTTCTTT. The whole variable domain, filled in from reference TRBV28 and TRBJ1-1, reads DVKVTQSSRYLVKRTGEKVFLECVQDMDHENMFWYRQDPGLGLRLIYFSYDVKMKEKGDIPEGYSVSREKKERFSLILESASTNQTSMYLCASSLPAFLDTEAFFGQGTRLTVV.

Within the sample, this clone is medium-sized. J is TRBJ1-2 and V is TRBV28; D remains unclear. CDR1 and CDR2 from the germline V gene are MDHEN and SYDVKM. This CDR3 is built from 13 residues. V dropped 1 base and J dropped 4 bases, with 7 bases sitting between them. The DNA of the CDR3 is TGTGCCAGCAGTTTATTCGTAGGCTATGGCTACACCTTC. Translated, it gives CASSLFVGYGYTF.

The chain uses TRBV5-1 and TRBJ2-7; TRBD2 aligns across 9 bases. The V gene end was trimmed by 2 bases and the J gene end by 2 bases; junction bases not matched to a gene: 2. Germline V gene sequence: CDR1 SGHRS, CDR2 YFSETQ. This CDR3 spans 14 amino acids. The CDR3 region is CASSFSGSPYEQYF. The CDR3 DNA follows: TGCGCCAGCAGCTTTAGCGGGAGCCCCTACGAGCAGTACTTC. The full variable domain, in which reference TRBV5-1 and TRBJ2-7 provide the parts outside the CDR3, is KAGVTQTPRYLIKTRGQQVTLSCSPISGHRSVSWYQQTPGQGLQFLFEYFSETQRNKGNFPGRFSGRQFSNSRSEMNVSTLELGDSALYLCASSFSGSPYEQYFGPGTRLTVT.